This T cell receptor (beta chain) was profiled in a study of T-cell memory formation after mild COVID-19. TCRdb itself ran the 5' RACE reads through MiXCR, one entry per CDR3 protein. The table records about 100,000 distinct CDR3 sequences, about an eighth of them present only once. The receptor's source is a man between 18 and 35 years old who had mild COVID-19 (a few samples of this study predate the infection). Cell type and time point are not known. The material sequenced was PBMCs or a T cell subset sorted from them (not recorded which).

CDR3 sequence (DNA): TGTGCCAGCAGCCCCCGGACAGGGCTCCGGCCCCAGCATTTT. As protein: CASSPRTGLRPQHF. This chain links TRBV6-5 with TRBJ1-5; 8 bases match TRBD1. This CDR3 is built from 14 residues. Trimming took 6 bases from V and 9 from J; bases not matched to a gene: 10. The V gene's germline CDR1 is MNHEY and CDR2 SVGAGI.